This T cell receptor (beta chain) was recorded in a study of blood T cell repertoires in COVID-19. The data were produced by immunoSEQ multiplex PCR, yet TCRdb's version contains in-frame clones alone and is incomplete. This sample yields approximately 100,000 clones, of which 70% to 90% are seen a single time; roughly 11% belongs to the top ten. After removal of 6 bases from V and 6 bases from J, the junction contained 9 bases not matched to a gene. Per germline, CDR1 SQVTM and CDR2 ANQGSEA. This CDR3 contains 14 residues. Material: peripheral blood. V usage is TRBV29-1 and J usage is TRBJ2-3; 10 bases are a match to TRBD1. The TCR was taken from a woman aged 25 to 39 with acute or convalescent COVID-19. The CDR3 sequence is CSVQPTGGMDTQYF. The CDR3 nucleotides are TGCAGCGTCCAACCGACAGGGGGCATGGATACGCAGTATTTT.